This T cell receptor beta chain was recorded in a study of blood T cell repertoires in COVID-19. The germline gives CDR1 KGHSH, CDR2 LQKENI. V was clipped by 3 bases and J by 1 base, with 10 bases between them. There are 14 residues in the CDR3. Under the authors' procedure: The authors estimated nucleated cell counts from reference gene primer amplification. The table came from immunoSEQ multiplex PCR; TCRdb's copy has only in-frame clones and leaves some out. The V and J calls and clone size are taken from that table; D and trimming were inferred from the DNA. The sample records about 210,000 clones, about 84% being singletons.

The specimen was peripheral blood. This receptor was obtained from a woman aged 80 or older with COVID-19, enrolled during active disease. V and J are TRBV18 and TRBJ2-7; D is unclear. The CDR3 spells CASSPARSSYEQYF. The CDR3 coding sequence is TGTGCCAGCTCACCGGCGCGGAGTTCCTACGAGCAGTACTTC.